This is a list of T cell receptor beta chains from one sample in a study of blood T cell repertoires in COVID-19. Clones were sequenced by immunoSEQ multiplex PCR, and TCRdb holds only the in-frame ones, with some missing. The table shows roughly 290,000 clones, with 80% to 95% occurring only once. Sequencing was carried out using peripheral blood. The source of these receptors is a young woman with COVID-19, enrolled during active disease. Each CDR3 is given with its conserved first and last residue. The D gene is left open where the match is weak. Expanded clones get a size class; other rows say once, few or many, or leave the size out.

v_gene	j_gene	abundance	d_gene	CDR3aa	CDR3nt
TRBV2	TRBJ1-2	NA	TRBD1	CASSEEGAYGYTF	TGTGCCAGCAGTGAAGAGGGGGCGTACGGCTACACCTTC
TRBV7-9	TRBJ1-1	once	TRBD1	CASSPRDSLNTEAFF	TGTGCCAGCAGCCCCCGGGACAGCCTGAACACTGAAGCTTTCTTT
TRBV18	TRBJ2-2	NA	TRBD2	CASSGDPNRGSTGELFF	TGTGCCAGCTCGGGGGACCCTAATCGCGGGAGTACCGGGGAGCTGTTTTTT
TRBV6-6	TRBJ1-6	NA	NA	CASGPNSPLHF	TGTGCCAGCGGGCCCAATTCACCCCTCCACTTT
TRBV6-5	TRBJ1-1	NA	NA	CASSSLIGQTEAFF	TGTGCCAGCAGCTCGCTAATTGGACAGACTGAAGCTTTCTTT
TRBV7-2	TRBJ2-1	NA	TRBD1	CASSWGTGGYNEQFF	TGTGCCAGCAGCTGGGGGACAGGGGGCTACAATGAGCAGTTCTTC
TRBV3-1/TRBV3-2	TRBJ1-1	NA	NA	CASSQGGFIEAFF	TGTGCCAGCAGCCAAGGAGGTTTTATTGAAGCTTTCTTT
TRBV4-1	TRBJ2-7	few	NA	CASTPRLGYEQYF	TGCGCCAGCACCCCAAGACTGGGCTACGAGCAGTACTTC
TRBV5-6	TRBJ2-2	NA	TRBD2	CASSPGLAGEDGELFF	TGTGCCAGCAGCCCCGGACTAGCGGGAGAGGACGGGGAGCTGTTTTTT
TRBV6-2/TRBV6-3	TRBJ2-7	once	NA	CASSYSTESELPYEQYF	TGTGCCAGCAGTTACTCGACGGAGTCAGAGCTCCCCTACGAGCAGTACTTC
TRBV4-1	TRBJ2-7	NA	TRBD2	CASSHVERDFYEQYF	TGCGCCAGCAGCCACGTGGAGCGGGATTTCTACGAGCAGTACTTC
TRBV7-2	TRBJ1-5	NA	TRBD1	CASSLRSTGGAGAQPQHF	TGTGCCAGCAGCTTAAGATCTACAGGGGGCGCGGGCGCTCAGCCCCAGCATTTT
TRBV5-1	TRBJ2-7	NA	TRBD1	CARTGAGSSYEQYF	TGCGCCAGGACAGGGGCGGGGAGCTCCTACGAGCAGTACTTC
TRBV28	TRBJ1-1	NA	NA	CASSLMRGATEAFF	TGTGCCAGCAGCCTAATGCGGGGGGCAACTGAAGCTTTCTTT
TRBV5-6	TRBJ1-2	NA	NA	CASSSGPTNYGYTF	TGTGCCAGCAGCTCAGGCCCGACTAACTATGGCTACACCTTC
TRBV19	TRBJ1-1	NA	TRBD1	CASIRTGGISEAFF	TGTGCCAGTATTCGGACAGGGGGCATCTCTGAAGCTTTCTTT
TRBV2	TRBJ1-3	NA	NA	CASRDGSSGNTIYF	TGTGCCAGCAGAGACGGGAGCTCTGGAAACACCATATATTTT
TRBV5-6	TRBJ1-6	once	NA	CASSLNRDSPLHF	TGTGCCAGCAGCTTGAACAGGGATTCACCCCTCCACTTT
TRBV6-1	TRBJ2-3	few	TRBD2	CASSARLAGGRDTQYF	TGTGCCAGCAGTGCTCGGCTAGCGGGAGGAAGGGATACGCAGTATTTT
TRBV19	TRBJ1-4	NA	NA	CASSIRSGLRVELFF	TGTGCCAGTAGTATCAGGTCGGGACTCCGAGTTGAACTGTTTTTT
TRBV7-9	TRBJ1-1	NA	NA	CASSVREVNTEAFF	TGTGCCAGCAGCGTCAGGGAGGTGAACACTGAAGCTTTCTTT
TRBV11-2	TRBJ1-1	NA	TRBD1	CASSDRGLRAFF	TGTGCCAGCAGCGACAGGGGCCTACGGGCTTTCTTT
TRBV28	TRBJ1-2	NA	NA	CASSLQRYGYTF	TGTGCCAGCAGTTTACAGCGCTATGGCTACACCTTC
TRBV29-1	TRBJ2-2	NA	TRBD2	CSVEGAGGNTGELFF	TGCAGCGTTGAGGGAGCGGGAGGGAACACCGGGGAGCTGTTTTTT
TRBV19	TRBJ2-2	NA	TRBD1	CASSVRTGMIGELFF	TGTGCCAGTAGTGTTCGGACAGGAATGATCGGGGAGCTGTTTTTT
TRBV3-1/TRBV3-2	TRBJ2-7	NA	TRBD2	CASSPGLAVVYEQYF	TGTGCCAGCAGCCCGGGACTAGCGGTTGTCTACGAGCAGTACTTC